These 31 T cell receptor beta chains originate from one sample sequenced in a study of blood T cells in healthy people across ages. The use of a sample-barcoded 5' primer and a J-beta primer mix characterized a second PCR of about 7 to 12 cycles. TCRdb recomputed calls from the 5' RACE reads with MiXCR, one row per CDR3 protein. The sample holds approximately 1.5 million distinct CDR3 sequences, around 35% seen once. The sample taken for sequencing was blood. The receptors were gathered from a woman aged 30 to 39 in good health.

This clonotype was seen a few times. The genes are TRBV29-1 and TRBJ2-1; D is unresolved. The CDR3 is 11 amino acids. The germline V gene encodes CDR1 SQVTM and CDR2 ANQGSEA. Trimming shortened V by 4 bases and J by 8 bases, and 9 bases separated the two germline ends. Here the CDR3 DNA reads TGCAGCGTTGCACTCATCTATGAGCAGTTCTTC. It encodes CSVALIYEQFF.

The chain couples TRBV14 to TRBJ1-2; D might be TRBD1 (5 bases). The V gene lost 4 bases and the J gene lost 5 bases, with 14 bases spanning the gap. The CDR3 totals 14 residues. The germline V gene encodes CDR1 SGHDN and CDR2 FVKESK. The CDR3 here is CASSPQGFSYGYTF. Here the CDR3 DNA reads TGTGCCAGCAGCCCCCAGGGATTTTCTTATGGCTACACCTTC.

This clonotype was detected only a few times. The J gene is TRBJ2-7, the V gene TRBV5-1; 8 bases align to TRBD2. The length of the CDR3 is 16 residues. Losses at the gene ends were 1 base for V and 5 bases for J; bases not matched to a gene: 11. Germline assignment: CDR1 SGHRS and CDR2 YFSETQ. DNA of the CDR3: TGCGCCAGCAGCTTGAATCAAAACCGGGGGGGTGACGAGCAGTACTTC. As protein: CASSLNQNRGGDEQYF.

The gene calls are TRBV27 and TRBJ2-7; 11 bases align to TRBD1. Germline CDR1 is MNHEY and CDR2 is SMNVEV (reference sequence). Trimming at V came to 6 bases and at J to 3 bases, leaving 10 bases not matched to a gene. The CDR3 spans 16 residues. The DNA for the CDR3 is TGTGCCAGCAGACCACTTCCGGGACAGGGGGACTACGAGCAGTACTTC. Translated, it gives CASRPLPGQGDYEQYF.

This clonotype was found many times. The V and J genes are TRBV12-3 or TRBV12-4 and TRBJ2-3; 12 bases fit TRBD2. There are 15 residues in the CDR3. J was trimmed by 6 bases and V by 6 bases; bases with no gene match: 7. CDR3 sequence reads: CASSPSGGAADTQYF. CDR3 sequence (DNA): TGTGCCAGCAGCCCTAGCGGGGGGGCAGCGGATACGCAGTATTTT.

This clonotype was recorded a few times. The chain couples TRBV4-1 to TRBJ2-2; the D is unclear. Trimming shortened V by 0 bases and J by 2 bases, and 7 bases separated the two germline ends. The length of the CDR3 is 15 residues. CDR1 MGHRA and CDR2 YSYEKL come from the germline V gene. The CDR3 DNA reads TGCGCCAGCAGCCAAGAGTATACCAACACCGGGGAGCTGTTTTTT. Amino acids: CASSQEYTNTGELFF.

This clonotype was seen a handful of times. CDR3 sequence reads: CAISTTGAAEAFF. Here the CDR3 DNA reads TGTGCCATCAGTACTACAGGGGCCGCTGAAGCTTTCTTT. This chain links TRBV10-3 with TRBJ1-1; 7 bases are a match to TRBD1. There are 13 residues in the CDR3. V dropped 5 bases and J dropped 6; count of bases not matched to a gene: 6. Germline CDR1 ENHRY, CDR2 SYGVKD.

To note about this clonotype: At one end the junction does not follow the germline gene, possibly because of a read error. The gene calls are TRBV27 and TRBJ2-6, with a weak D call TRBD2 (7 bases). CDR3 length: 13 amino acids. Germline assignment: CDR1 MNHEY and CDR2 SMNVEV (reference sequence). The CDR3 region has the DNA TGTGCCAGCAGTTTAGCGGGGGCCAGCGTCCTGACTTTC. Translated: CASSLAGASVLTF.

The CDR3 DNA is TGTGCCAGCAGTTTTCGGACTAGCGGTAAAGAGACCCAGTACTTC. Translated: CASSFRTSGKETQYF. The chain uses TRBV27 and TRBJ2-5; TRBD2 agrees at 10 bases. The length of the CDR3 is 15 residues. V lost 3 bases to trimming and J lost 3 bases; unmatched junction nucleotides: 4. Looked up from germline, CDR1 is MNHEY and CDR2 is SMNVEV (reference sequence).

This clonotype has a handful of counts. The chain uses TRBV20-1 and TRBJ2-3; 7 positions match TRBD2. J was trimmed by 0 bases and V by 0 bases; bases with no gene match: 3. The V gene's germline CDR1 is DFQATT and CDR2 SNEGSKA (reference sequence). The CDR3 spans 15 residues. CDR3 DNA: TGCAGTGCTAGAGATAAGCGGGGAAGCACAGATACGCAGTATTTT. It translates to CSARDKRGSTDTQYF.

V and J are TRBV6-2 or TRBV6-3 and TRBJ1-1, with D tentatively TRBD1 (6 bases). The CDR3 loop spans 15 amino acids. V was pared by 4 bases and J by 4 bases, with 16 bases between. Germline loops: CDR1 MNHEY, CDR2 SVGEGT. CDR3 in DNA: TGTGCCAGCAGTTTATTGGGGGGCGATGTCACTGAAGCTTTCTTT. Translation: CASSLLGGDVTEAFF.

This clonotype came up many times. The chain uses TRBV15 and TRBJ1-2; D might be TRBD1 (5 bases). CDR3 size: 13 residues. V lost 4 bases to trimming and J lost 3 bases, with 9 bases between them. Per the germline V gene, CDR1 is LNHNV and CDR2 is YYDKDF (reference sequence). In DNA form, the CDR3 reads TGTGCCACCAGCATGGGACGGGACTATGGCTACACCTTC. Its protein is CATSMGRDYGYTF.

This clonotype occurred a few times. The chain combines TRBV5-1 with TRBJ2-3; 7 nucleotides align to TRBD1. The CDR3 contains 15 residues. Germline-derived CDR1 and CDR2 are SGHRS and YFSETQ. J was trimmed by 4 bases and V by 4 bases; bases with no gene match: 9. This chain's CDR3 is CASSPTGKLADTQYF. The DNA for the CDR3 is TGCGCCAGCAGCCCGACAGGGAAGCTCGCAGATACGCAGTATTTT.

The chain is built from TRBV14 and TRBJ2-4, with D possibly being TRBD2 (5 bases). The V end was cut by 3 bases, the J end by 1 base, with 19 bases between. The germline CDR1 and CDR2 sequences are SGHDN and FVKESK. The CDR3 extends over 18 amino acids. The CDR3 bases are TGTGCCAGCAGCCATACGGGAAGTGAGGAATGGGCCAAAAACATTCAGTACTTC. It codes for CASSHTGSEEWAKNIQYF.

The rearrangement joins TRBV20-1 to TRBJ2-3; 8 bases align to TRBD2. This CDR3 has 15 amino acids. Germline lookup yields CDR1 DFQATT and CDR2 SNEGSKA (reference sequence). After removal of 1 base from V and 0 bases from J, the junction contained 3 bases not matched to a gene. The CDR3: CSARGAGASTDTQYF. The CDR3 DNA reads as TGCAGTGCTAGAGGAGCGGGAGCTAGCACAGATACGCAGTATTTT.

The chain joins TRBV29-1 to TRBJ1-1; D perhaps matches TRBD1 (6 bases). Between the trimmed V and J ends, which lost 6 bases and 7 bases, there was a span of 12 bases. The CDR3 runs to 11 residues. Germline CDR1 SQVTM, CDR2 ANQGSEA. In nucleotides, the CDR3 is TGCAGCGTGGGGACACATATTGAAGCTTTCTTT. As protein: CSVGTHIEAFF. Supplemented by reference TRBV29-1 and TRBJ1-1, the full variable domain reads SAVISQKPSRDICQRGTSLTIQCQVDSQVTMMFWYRQQPGQSLTLIATANQGSEATYESGFVIDKFPISRPNLTFSTLTVSNMSPEDSSIYLCSVGTHIEAFFGQGTRLTVV.

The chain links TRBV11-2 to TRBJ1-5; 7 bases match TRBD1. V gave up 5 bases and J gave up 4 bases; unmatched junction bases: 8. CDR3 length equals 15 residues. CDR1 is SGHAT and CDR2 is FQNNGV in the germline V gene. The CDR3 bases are TGTGCCAGCAGCCCGAGGGAGGGGGCGAATCAGCCCCAGCATTTT. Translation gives CASSPREGANQPQHF.

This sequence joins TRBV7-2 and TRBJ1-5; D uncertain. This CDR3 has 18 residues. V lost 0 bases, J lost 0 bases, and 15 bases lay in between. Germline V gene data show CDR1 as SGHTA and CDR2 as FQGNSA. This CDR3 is CASSLAPPRRDSNQPQHF. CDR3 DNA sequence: TGTGCCAGCAGCTTAGCCCCGCCCAGAAGGGATAGCAATCAGCCCCAGCATTTT.

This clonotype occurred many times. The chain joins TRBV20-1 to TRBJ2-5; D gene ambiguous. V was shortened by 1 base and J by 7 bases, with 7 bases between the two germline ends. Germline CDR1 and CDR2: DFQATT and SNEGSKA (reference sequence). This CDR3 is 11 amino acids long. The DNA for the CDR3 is TGCAGTGCTAGAGTTGGTGGGACCCAGTACTTC. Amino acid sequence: CSARVGGTQYF.

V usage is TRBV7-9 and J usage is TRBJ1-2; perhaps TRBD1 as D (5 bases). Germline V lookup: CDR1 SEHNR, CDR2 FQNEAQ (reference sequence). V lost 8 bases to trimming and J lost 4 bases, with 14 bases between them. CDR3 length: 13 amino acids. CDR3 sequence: CASESEGPYGYTF. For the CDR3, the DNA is TGTGCCAGCGAGTCGGAGGGGCCCTATGGCTACACCTTC.

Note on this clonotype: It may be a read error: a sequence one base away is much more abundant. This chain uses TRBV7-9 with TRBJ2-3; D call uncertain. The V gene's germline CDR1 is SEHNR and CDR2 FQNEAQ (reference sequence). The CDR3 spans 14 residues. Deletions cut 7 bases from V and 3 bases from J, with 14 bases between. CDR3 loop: CASNNRHRTDTQYF. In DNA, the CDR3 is TGTGCCAGCAACAACCGACATCGGACAGATACGCAGTATTTT.

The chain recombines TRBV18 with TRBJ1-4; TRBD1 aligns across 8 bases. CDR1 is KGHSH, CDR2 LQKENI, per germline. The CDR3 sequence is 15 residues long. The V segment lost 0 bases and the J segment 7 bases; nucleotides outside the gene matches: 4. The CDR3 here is CASSPPGQDLEKLFF. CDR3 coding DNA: TGTGCCAGCTCACCACCGGGACAGGATCTTGAAAAACTGTTTTTT. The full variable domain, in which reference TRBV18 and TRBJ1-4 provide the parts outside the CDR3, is NAGVMQNPRHLVRRRGQEARLRCSPMKGHSHVYWYRQLPEEGLKFMVYLQKENIIDESGMPKERFSAEFPKEGPSILRIQQVVRGDSAAYFCASSPPGQDLEKLFFGSGTQLSVL.

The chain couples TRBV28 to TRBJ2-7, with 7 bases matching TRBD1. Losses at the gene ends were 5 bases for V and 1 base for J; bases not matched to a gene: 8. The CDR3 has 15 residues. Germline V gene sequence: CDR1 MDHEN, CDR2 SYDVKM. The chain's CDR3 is CASSQYRGESYEQYF. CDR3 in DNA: TGTGCCAGCAGTCAATACAGGGGAGAGTCCTACGAGCAGTACTTC.

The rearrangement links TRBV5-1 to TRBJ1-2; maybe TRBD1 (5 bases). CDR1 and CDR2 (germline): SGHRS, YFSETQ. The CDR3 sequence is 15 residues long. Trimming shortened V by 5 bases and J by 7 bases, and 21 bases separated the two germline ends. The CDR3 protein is CASRQVPDSTCGYTF. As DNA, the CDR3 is TGCGCCAGCAGGCAAGTCCCTGACAGCACCTGTGGCTACACCTTC.

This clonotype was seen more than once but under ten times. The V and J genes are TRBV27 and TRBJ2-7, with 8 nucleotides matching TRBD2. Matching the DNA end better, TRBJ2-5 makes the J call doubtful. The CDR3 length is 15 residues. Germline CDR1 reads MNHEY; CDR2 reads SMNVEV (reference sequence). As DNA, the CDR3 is TGTGCCAGCAGTCCCATAGCGGGGCATCGAGAGACCCAGTACTTC. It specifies CASSPIAGHRETQYF.

The CDR3 coding sequence is TGCAGTGCTCCCCAGGGGGCGGTGGAGACCCAGTACTTC. This encodes CSAPQGAVETQYF. This chain joins TRBV20-1 and TRBJ2-5, with 8 bases identical to TRBD1. Germline V gene data show CDR1 as DFQATT and CDR2 as SNEGSKA (reference sequence). CDR3 size: 13 residues. Trimming at V came to 5 bases and at J to 5 bases, leaving 7 bases not matched to a gene.

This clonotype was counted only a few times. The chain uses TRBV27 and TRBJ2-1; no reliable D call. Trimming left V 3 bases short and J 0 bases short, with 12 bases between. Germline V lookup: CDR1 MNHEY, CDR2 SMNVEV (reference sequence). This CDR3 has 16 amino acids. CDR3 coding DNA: TGTGCCAGCAGTTTTCCCCAGGTTAGCTCCTACAATGAGCAGTTCTTC. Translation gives CASSFPQVSSYNEQFF.

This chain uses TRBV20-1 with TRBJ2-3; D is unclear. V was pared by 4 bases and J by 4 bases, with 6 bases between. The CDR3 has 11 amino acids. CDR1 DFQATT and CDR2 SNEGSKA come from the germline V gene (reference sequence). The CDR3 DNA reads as TGCAGTGCTACACAGCCAGATACGCAGTATTTT. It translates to CSATQPDTQYF.

CDR3 coding DNA: TGCAGTGCCGAAAGGGTTGGCGGGAGTAGAGGCTACGAGCAGTACTTC. Its translation: CSAERVGGSRGYEQYF. This chain links TRBV20-1 with TRBJ2-7; 7 nucleotides match TRBD2. There are 16 residues in the CDR3. V lost 6 bases and J lost 3; bases outside the gene matches: 17. Germline V gene data show CDR1 as DFQATT and CDR2 as SNEGSKA (reference sequence).

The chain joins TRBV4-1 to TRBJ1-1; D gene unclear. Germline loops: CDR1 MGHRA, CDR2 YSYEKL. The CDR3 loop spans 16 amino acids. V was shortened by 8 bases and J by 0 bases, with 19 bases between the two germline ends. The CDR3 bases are TGCGCCAGCGGCTCCTTTCCTCAGCGGTTGAACACTGAAGCTTTCTTT. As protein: CASGSFPQRLNTEAFF.

The CDR3 bases are TGCAGCGTTGAGGACAGGCCGGGAACTGAAGCTTTCTTT. Its translation is CSVEDRPGTEAFF. V gene TRBV29-1 combines with J gene TRBJ1-1; 7 bases line up with TRBD1. The CDR3 extends over 13 amino acids. Germline-derived CDR1 and CDR2 are SQVTM and ANQGSEA. With V trimmed by 3 bases and J by 5 bases, 6 bases remained unmatched.